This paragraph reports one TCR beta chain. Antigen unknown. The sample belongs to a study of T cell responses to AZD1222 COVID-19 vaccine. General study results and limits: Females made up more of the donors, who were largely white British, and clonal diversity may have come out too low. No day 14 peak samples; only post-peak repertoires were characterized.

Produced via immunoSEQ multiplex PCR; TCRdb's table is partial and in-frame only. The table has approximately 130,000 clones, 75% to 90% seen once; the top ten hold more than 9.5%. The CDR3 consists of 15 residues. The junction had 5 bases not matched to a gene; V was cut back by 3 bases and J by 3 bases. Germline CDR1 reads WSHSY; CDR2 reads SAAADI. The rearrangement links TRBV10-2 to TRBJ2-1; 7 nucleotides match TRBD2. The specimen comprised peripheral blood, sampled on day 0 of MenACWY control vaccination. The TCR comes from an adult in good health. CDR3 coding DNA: TGCGCCAGCAGTGAAGTCCTAGCGGACTACAATGAGCAGTTCTTC. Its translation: CASSEVLADYNEQFF.